Following are 13 T cell receptor beta chains from one sample sequenced in a study of metastatic and nonmetastatic thyroid tumors. Through MiXCR, TCRdb re-clonotyped the PCR reads. The sample yields roughly 3,900 clones, 30% to 40% seen once. No patient had received any treatment before thyroid surgery. The sample was tumor tissue. Receptors originate from a female donor with papillary thyroid cancer or a benign thyroid nodule (not recorded which). Some clones in this sample may be carry-over from other donors' samples.

This clone was counted only a few times. This rearrangement joins TRBV28 to TRBJ2-2; TRBD1 matches 9 bases. V shed 6 bases and J 7 bases; nucleotides not matched to a gene: 6. From germline, CDR1 is MDHEN and CDR2 SYDVKM. This CDR3 is 14 amino acids long. CDR3: CASRQTGGHGELFF. The CDR3 DNA is TGTGCCAGCAGGCAAACAGGGGGCCACGGGGAGCTGTTTTTT.

The rearrangement links TRBV20-1 to TRBJ2-7; the match to TRBD1 covers 7 bases. CDR1 and CDR2 from the germline V gene are DFQATT and SNEGSKA (reference sequence). The CDR3 loop spans 14 amino acids. V lost 6 bases to trimming and J lost 0 bases; unmatched junction nucleotides: 8. As DNA, the CDR3 is TGCAGTGCCCAGTCCGACAGGGCCTCCTACGAGCAGTACTTC. Protein sequence: CSAQSDRASYEQYF.

The V and J genes are TRBV27 and TRBJ1-2; D perhaps matches TRBD1 (5 bases). This CDR3 spans 14 amino acids. Germline loops: CDR1 MNHEY, CDR2 SMNVEV (reference sequence). V was clipped by 7 bases and J by 10 bases, with 22 bases between them. DNA of the CDR3: TGTGCCAGCATGAGGTTAGGACACGAGGGGTCCTACACCTTC. This gives the protein CASMRLGHEGSYTF.

The chain joins TRBV11-1 to TRBJ2-3; perhaps TRBD1 as D (5 bases). Per germline, CDR1 SGHAT and CDR2 FQDESV (reference sequence). V lost 2 bases and J 6 bases, leaving 21 bases between the germline ends. The CDR3 is 17 residues long. The CDR3: CASSLQHVPGLRDTQYF. CDR3 DNA sequence: TGTGCCAGCAGCTTACAACACGTTCCAGGGTTACGGGATACGCAGTATTTT.

This clone rates as hyperexpanded. The rearrangement joins TRBV19 to TRBJ1-2; no definite D call. Germline V gene data show CDR1 as LNHDA and CDR2 as SQIVND (reference sequence). The CDR3 extends over 13 amino acids. Between the trimmed V and J ends, which lost 7 bases and 3 bases, there was a span of 12 bases. The CDR3 bases are TGTGCCAGTACTATGCGGGATTACTATGGCTACACCTTC. Its protein product is CASTMRDYYGYTF.

The V call is TRBV6-1, the J call TRBJ2-1; 14 bases fit TRBD2. The length of the CDR3 is 17 residues. After removal of 2 bases from V and 9 bases from J, the junction contained 9 bases not matched to a gene. Germline V gene lookup returns CDR1 MNHNS and CDR2 SASEGT. Here the CDR3 DNA reads TGTGCCAGCAGTGAAAGCCGGGGACTAGCGGGAGTGGGTGAGCAGTTCTTC. This sequence encodes CASSESRGLAGVGEQFF.

The chain combines TRBV11-2 with TRBJ1-5; D unresolved. CDR3 length equals 18 residues. From germline, CDR1 is SGHAT and CDR2 FQNNGV. With 3 bases removed from V and 6 bases from J, the gap between germline ends came to 24 bases. CDR3 loop: CASSFRQEKLMGGQPQHF. The CDR3 DNA reads as TGTGCCAGCAGCTTTCGGCAGGAAAAACTTATGGGTGGTCAGCCCCAGCATTTT.

The chain is built from TRBV6-2 or TRBV6-3 and TRBJ2-1, with TRBD1 identical over 7 bases. CDR1 MNHEY and CDR2 SVGEGT come from the germline V gene. V lost 6 bases, J lost 13 bases, and 3 bases stayed unmatched. The CDR3 is 10 amino acids. CDR3 residues: CASSDRDQFF. CDR3 nucleotides: TGTGCCAGCAGCGACAGGGACCAGTTCTTC.

The CDR3 here is CSARGGGFDYGYTF. CDR3 coding DNA: TGCAGTGCTAGAGGAGGGGGATTCGACTATGGCTACACCTTC. V gene TRBV20-1 combines with J gene TRBJ1-2; TRBD1 is a possible D gene (6 bases). Trimming pared 1 base from V and 3 bases from J, leaving 12 bases between. Germline V gene data show CDR1 as DFQATT and CDR2 as SNEGSKA (reference sequence). The CDR3 has 14 residues.

This clone has only a few counts. DNA of the CDR3: TGTGCCAGCAGTACCCAGGGGATCGGTAACTATGGCTACACCTTC. This sequence encodes CASSTQGIGNYGYTF. The V gene is TRBV28, the J gene TRBJ1-2; perhaps TRBD1 as D (6 bases). Trimming shortened V by 5 bases and J by 1 base, and 14 bases separated the two germline ends. In germline, CDR1 is MDHEN, CDR2 SYDVKM. The CDR3 runs 15 residues.

This clone showed up just a few times. The rearrangement uses TRBV6-1 and TRBJ1-1, with a weak D call TRBD1 (5 bases). From germline, CDR1 is MNHNS and CDR2 SASEGT. The CDR3 consists of 14 residues. The germline V and J ends were trimmed by 8 bases and 1 base, with 14 bases remaining between them. CDR3 coding DNA: TGTGCCAGCGCTTGGGGGGATGCGAACACTGAAGCTTTCTTT. Residues: CASAWGDANTEAFF.

This clone was seen once. The chain combines TRBV11-2 with TRBJ2-1; 7 bases map to TRBD2. The CDR3 contains 17 residues. CDR1 and CDR2 (germline): SGHAT, FQNNGV. The trim removed 1 base at V and 9 bases at J, leaving 15 bases unmatched. The CDR3 coding sequence is TGTGCCAGCAGCTTAGTAGGGGTAGGGGCGGGAGATGGTGAGCAGTTCTTC. Translated: CASSLVGVGAGDGEQFF.

This chain connects TRBV19 to TRBJ2-2; 11 positions match TRBD2. The CDR3 is 15 amino acids. The V gene's germline CDR1 is LNHDA and CDR2 SQIVND (reference sequence). V lost 8 bases, J lost 6 bases, and 8 bases stayed unmatched. CDR3 nucleotide sequence: TGTGCCAGTCTGCCCACTAGCGGGAGTTCCGGGGAGCTGTTTTTT. Encoded protein: CASLPTSGSSGELFF.